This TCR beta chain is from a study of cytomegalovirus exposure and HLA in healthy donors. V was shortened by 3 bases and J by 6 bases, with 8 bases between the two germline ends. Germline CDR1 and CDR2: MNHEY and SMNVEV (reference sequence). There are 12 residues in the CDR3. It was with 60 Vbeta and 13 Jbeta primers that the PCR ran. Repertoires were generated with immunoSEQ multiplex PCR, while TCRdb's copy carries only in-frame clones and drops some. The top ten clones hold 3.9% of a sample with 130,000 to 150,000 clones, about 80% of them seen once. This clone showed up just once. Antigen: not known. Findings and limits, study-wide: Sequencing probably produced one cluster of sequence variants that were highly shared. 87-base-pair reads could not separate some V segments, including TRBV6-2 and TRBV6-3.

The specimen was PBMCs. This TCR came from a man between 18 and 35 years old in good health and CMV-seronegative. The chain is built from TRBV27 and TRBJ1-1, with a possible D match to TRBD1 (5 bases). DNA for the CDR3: TGTGCCAGCAGTTTTGGGGGGTCTGAAGCTTTCTTT. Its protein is CASSFGGSEAFF.